The T cell receptor beta chain under discussion was sequenced for a study of post-analysis software for immune sequencing data. Prepared libraries of TCR beta cDNA carried unique molecular identifiers. The T cell input of roughly 0.9 to 11 million gave a few hundred thousand cDNA molecules. TCRdb re-derived calls from the PCR reads in MiXCR, one entry per CDR3 protein. Of hundreds of thousands of distinct CDR3 sequences in the sample, under 55% are singletons; the top ten hold about 12%. The V gene end was trimmed by 5 bases and the J gene end by 5 bases; junction bases not matched to a gene: 4. CDR3 size: 13 residues. Germline V gene sequence: CDR1 LNHDA, CDR2 SQIVND (reference sequence). A word on this clonotype: The antigen is not known.

Study findings and constraints: Significantly decreased normalized Chao1 diversity was recorded for multiple sclerosis patients relative to controls. Comparison of patients with controls showed 5 or 6 TRBV segments more frequent in patients, TRBV5-6, TRBV5-1 and TRBV20-1 among them.

The chain links TRBV19 to TRBJ2-5, with 8 positions matching TRBD2. The source material was blood. The origin of this receptor is a girl between 10 and 17 years old with multiple sclerosis. The CDR3 sequence: CASSLSGMETQYF. CDR3 nucleotide sequence: TGTGCCAGTAGTCTTAGCGGGATGGAGACCCAGTACTTC.